The following is a T cell receptor beta chain sequence with its context. What it recognizes is unknown. Assay: immunoSEQ multiplex PCR; the TCRdb copy retains only in-frame clones and omits some. The sample has around 26,000 clones, about 70% seen once. Pools of viral peptides were used by the ViraFEST assay to expand antigen-specific CD4+ T cells ahead of sequencing. Following an approximately 9-day culture, CD4+ T cells were purified. Vaccine administered to participants consisted of two doses of either BNT162b2 or mRNA-1273. This sample stems from a study of vaccination effects on CD4 cells after COVID-19. Study-wide background: The post-vaccine samples were taken, at the median, 72 days after the second dose.

V shed 1 base and J shed 4 bases, with 11 bases lying between them. The length of the CDR3 is 15 residues. Per germline, CDR1 SGHVS and CDR2 FNYEAQ. Findings and caveats of the study: Infection- and vaccine-induced clones contracted markedly late after vaccination.

This chain joins TRBV7-6 and TRBJ1-3, with D perhaps matching TRBD1 (6 bases). The sequenced sample was CD4+ T cells from PBMCs cultured with SARS-CoV-2 spike peptides, obtained after COVID-19 vaccination. The receptor's source is a human donor who received a COVID-19 vaccine. In nucleotides, the CDR3 is TGTGCCAGCAGCTTAGTTCAGGGGAGCGGAAACACCATATATTTT. Translated: CASSLVQGSGNTIYF. Full variable domain (rest looked up from reference TRBV7-6 and TRBJ1-3): GAGVSQSPRYKVTKRGQDVALRCDPISGHVSLYWYRQALGQGPEFLTYFNYEAQQDKSGLPNDRFSAERPEGSISTLTIQRTEQRDSAMYRCASSLVQGSGNTIYFGEGSWLTVV.